Sequencing of this T cell receptor (beta chain) was carried out in a study of technical replicates of blood from several donors. The assay was immunoSEQ multiplex PCR, and TCRdb's table has in-frame clones only and misses some. The repertoire consists of 75,000 to 100,000 clones, with about 95% occurring once and the leading ten covering 0.25% to 0.3%. The J segment lost 4 bases and the V segment lost 3 bases, leaving 9 bases of the junction unmatched. Germline V gene sequence: CDR1 SGHRS, CDR2 YFSETQ. The CDR3 covers 17 residues. The rearrangement uses TRBV5-1 and TRBJ2-6; the match to TRBD1 covers 8 bases. The TCR sequence derives from a human donor in good health. Sample: T cells isolated from PBMCs. The CDR3 loop is CASSSSQGAVGANVLTF. The DNA of the CDR3 is TGCGCCAGCAGCTCCTCTCAGGGGGCGGTCGGGGCCAACGTCCTGACTTTC. Full variable domain (remainder filled in from reference TRBV5-1 and TRBJ2-6): KAGVTQTPRYLIKTRGQQVTLSCSPISGHRSVSWYQQTPGQGLQFLFEYFSETQRNKGNFPGRFSGRQFSNSRSEMNVSTLELGDSALYLCASSSSQGAVGANVLTFGAGSRLTVL.